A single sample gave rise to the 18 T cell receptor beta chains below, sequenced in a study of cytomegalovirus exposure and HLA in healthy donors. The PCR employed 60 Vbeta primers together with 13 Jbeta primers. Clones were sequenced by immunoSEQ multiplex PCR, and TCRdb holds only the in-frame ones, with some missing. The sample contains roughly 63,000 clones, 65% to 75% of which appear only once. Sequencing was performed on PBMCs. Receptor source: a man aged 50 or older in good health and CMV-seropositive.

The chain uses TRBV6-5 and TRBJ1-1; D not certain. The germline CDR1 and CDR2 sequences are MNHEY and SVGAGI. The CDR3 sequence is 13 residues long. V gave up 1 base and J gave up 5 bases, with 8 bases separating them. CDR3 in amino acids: CASSYFVRTEAFF. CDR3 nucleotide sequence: TGTGCCAGCAGTTACTTCGTGCGGACTGAAGCTTTCTTT.

Written as DNA, the CDR3 is TGTGCCAGCAGCGGTCCGGGACTGAAGAACGAGCAGTACTTC. It translates to CASSGPGLKNEQYF. The chain has TRBV9 and TRBJ2-5; the D gene is possibly TRBD2 (6 bases). Matching the DNA end better, TRBJ2-7 makes the J call doubtful. The CDR3 spans 14 residues. The germline gives CDR1 SGDLS, CDR2 YYNGEE.

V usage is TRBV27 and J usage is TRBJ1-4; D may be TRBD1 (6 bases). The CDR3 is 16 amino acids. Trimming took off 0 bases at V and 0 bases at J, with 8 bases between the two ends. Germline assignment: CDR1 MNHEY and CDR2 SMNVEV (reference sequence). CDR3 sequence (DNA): TGTGCCAGCAGTTTATCCAGACAGGCAACTAATGAAAAACTGTTTTTT. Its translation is CASSLSRQATNEKLFF.

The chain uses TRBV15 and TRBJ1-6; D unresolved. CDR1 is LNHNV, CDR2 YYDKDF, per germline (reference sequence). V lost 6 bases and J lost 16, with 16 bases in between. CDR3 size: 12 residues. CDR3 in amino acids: CATSYHRERLHF. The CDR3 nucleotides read TGTGCCACCAGTTACCATCGGGAGAGGCTCCACTTT.

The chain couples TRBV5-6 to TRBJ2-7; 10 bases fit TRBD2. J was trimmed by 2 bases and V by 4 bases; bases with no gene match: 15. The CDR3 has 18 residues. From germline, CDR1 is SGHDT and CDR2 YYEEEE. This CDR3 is CASSLGQGSGRMTYEQYF. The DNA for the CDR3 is TGTGCCAGCAGCCTAGGACAGGGTAGCGGGAGGATGACCTACGAGCAGTACTTC.

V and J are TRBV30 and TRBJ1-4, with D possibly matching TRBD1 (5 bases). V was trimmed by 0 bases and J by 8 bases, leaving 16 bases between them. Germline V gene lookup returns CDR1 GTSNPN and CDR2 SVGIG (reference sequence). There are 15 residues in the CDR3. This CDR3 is CAWSVIRGRGEKLFF. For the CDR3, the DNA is TGTGCCTGGAGTGTAATTCGGGGGAGAGGAGAAAAACTGTTTTTT. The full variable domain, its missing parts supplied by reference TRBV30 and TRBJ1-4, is SQTIHQWPATLVQPVGSPLSLECTVEGTSNPNLYWYRQAAGRGLQLLFYSVGIGQISSEVPQNLSASRPQDRQFILSSKKLLLSDSGFYLCAWSVIRGRGEKLFFGSGTQLSVL.

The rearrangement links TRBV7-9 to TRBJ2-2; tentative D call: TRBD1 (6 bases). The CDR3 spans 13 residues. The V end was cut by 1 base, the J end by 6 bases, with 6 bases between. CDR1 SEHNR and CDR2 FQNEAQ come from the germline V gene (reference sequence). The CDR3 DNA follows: TGTGCCAGCAGCTTAGAGGGGGCCGGGGAGCTGTTTTTT. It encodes CASSLEGAGELFF.

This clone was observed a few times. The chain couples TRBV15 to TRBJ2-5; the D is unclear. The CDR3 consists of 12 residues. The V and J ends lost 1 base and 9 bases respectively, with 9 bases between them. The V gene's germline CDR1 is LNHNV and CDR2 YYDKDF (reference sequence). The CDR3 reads CATSRGNQAQYF. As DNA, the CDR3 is TGTGCCACCAGCAGAGGGAACCAGGCCCAGTACTTC.

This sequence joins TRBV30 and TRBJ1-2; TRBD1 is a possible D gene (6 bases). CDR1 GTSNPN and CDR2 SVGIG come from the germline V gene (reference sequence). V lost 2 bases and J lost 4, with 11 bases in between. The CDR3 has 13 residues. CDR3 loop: CAWSTGYSYGYTF. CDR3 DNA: TGTGCCTGGAGTACAGGGTATTCCTATGGCTACACCTTC.

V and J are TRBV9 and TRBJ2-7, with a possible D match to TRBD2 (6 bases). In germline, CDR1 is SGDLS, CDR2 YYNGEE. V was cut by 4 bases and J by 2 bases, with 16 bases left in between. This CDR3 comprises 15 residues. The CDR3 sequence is CASSFGVGGTYEQYF. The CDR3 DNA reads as TGTGCCAGCAGCTTCGGTGTGGGGGGTACCTACGAGCAGTACTTC.

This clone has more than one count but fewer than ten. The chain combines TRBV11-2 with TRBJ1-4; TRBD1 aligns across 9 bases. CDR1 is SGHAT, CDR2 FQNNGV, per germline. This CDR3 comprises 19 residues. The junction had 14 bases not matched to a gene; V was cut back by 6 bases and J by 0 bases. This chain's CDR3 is CASRDGKDRGYATNEKLFF. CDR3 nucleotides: TGTGCCAGCAGGGATGGGAAGGACAGGGGATACGCAACTAATGAAAAACTGTTTTTT. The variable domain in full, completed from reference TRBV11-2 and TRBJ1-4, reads EAGVAQSPRYKIIEKRQSVAFWCNPISGHATLYWYQQILGQGPKLLIQFQNNGVVDDSQLPKDRFSAERLKGVDSTLKIQPAKLEDSAVYLCASRDGKDRGYATNEKLFFGSGTQLSVL.

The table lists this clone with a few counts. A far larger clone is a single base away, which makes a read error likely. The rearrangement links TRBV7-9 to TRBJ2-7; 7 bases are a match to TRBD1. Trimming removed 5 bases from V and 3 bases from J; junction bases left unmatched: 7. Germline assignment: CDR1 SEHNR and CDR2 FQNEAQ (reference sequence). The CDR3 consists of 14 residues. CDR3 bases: TGTGCCAGCAGCCACCCGGACAGGAACTACGAGCAGTACTTC. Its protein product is CASSHPDRNYEQYF. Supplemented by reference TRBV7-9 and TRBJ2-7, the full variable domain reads DTGVSQNPRHKITKRGQNVTFRCDPISEHNRLYWYRQTLGQGPEFLTYFQNEAQLEKSRLLSDRFSAERPKGSFSTLEIQRTEQGDSAMYLCASSHPDRNYEQYFGPGTRLTVT.

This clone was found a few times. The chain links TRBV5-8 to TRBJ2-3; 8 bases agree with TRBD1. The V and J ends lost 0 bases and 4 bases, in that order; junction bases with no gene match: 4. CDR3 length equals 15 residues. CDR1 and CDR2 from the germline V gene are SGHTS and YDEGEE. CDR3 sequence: CASSLAGQGPDTQYF. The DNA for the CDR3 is TGTGCCAGCAGCTTGGCCGGACAGGGTCCAGATACGCAGTATTTT.

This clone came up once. The CDR3 loop reads CASSDSYPSRTQYF. The CDR3 nucleotides are TGTGCCAGCAGTGACTCGTATCCGTCCCGGACCCAGTACTTC. The gene calls are TRBV6-4 and TRBJ2-5; D is unresolved. Trimming shortened V by 0 bases and J by 7 bases, and 12 bases separated the two germline ends. Per the germline V gene, CDR1 is MRHNA and CDR2 is SNTAGT. CDR3 length: 14 residues.

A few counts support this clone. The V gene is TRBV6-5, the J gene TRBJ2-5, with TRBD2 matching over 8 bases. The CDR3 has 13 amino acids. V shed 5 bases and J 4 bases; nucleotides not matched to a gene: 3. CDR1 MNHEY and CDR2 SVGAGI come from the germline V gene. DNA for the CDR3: TGTGCCAGCAGTCAGCGGGAGAGAGAGACCCAGTACTTC. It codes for CASSQRERETQYF.

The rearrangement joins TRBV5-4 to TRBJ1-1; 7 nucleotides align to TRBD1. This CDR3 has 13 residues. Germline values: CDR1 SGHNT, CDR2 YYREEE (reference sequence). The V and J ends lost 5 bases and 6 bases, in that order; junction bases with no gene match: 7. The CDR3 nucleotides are TGTGCCAGCAGTCGACAGGGACGGGCTGAAGCTTTCTTT. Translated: CASSRQGRAEAFF.

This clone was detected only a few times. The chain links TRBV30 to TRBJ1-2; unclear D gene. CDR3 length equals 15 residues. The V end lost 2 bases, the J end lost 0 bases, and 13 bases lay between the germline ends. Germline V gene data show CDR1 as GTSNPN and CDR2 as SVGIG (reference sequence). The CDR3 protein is CAWSPGRGANYGYTF. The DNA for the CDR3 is TGTGCCTGGAGTCCCGGACGGGGAGCTAACTATGGCTACACCTTC.

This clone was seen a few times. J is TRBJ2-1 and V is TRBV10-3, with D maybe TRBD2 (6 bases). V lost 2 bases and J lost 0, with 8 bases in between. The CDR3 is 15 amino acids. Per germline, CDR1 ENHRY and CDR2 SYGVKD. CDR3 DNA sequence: TGTGCCATCAGTGAGACTAGCAGCTCCTACAATGAGCAGTTCTTC. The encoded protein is CAISETSSSYNEQFF.